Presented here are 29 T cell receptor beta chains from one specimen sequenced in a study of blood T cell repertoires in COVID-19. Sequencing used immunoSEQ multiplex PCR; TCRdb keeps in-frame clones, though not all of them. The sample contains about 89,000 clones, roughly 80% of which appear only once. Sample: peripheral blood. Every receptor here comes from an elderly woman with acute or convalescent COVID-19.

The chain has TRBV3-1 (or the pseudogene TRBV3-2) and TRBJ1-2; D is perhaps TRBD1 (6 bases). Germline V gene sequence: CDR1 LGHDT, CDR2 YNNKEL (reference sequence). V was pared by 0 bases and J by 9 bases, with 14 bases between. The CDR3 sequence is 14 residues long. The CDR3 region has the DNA TGTGCCAGCAGCCAAGAGAGGTACAGGGAACGCTACACCTTC. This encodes CASSQERYRERYTF.

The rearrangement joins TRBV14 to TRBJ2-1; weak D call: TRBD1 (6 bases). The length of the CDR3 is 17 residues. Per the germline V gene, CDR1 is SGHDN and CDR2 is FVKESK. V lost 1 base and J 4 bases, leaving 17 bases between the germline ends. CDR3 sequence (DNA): TGTGCCAGCAGCCAAGGAGAACAGGGATCGCGGTACAATGAGCAGTTCTTC. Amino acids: CASSQGEQGSRYNEQFF.

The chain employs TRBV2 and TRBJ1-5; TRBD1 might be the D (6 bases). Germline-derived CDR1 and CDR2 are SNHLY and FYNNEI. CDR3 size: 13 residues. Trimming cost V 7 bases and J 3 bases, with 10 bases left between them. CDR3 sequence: CASTRDNNQPQHF. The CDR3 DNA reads TGTGCCAGCACCCGGGACAACAATCAGCCCCAGCATTTT.

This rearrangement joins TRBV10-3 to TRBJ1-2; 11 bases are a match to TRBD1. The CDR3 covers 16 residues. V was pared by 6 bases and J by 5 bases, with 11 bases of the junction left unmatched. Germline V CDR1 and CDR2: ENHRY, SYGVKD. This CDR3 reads CAISAGTGGLGYGYTF. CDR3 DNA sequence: TGTGCCATCAGCGCCGGGACAGGGGGTCTTGGGTATGGCTACACCTTC.

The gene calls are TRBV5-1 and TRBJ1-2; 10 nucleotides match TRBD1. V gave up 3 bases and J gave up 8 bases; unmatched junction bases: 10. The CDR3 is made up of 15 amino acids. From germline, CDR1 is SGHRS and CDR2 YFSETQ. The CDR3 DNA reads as TGCGCCAGCAGCTATTTGCCGGGACAGGGGTTAGGCTACACCTTC. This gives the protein CASSYLPGQGLGYTF.

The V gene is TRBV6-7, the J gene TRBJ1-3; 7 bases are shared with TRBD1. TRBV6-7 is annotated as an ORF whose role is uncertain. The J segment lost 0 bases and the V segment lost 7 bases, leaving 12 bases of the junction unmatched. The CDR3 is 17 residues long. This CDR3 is CASISVTGQHSGNTIYF. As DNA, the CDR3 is TGTGCCAGCATTTCCGTGACAGGGCAACACTCTGGAAACACCATATATTTT.

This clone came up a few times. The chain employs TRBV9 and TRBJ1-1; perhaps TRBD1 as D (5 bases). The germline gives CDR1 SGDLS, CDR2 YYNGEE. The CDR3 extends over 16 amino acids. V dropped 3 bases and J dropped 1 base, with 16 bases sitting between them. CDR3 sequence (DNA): TGTGCCAGCAGCGCAGACCCGGGACTCAAGAACACTGAAGCTTTCTTT. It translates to CASSADPGLKNTEAFF.

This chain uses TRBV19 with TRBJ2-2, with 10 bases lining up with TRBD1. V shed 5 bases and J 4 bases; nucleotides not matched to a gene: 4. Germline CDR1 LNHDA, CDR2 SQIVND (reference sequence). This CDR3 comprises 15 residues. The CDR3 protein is CASSFGTGVTGELFF. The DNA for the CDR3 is TGTGCCAGTAGTTTCGGGACAGGGGTCACCGGGGAGCTGTTTTTT.

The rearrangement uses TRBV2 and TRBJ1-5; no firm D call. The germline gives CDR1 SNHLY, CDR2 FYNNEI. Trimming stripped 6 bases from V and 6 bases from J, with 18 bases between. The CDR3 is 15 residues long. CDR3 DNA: TGTGCCAGCAGGAGGTGGGAGTCGAAGGCTCAGCCCCAGCATTTT. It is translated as CASRRWESKAQPQHF.

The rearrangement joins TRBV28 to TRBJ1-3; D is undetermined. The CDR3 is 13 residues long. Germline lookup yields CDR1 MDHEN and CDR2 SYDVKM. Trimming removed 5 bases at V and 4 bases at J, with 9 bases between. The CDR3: CASSPGVGNTIYF. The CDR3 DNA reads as TGTGCCAGCAGTCCTGGAGTAGGAAACACCATATATTTT. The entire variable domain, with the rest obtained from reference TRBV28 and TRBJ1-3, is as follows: DVKVTQSSRYLVKRTGEKVFLECVQDMDHENMFWYRQDPGLGLRLIYFSYDVKMKEKGDIPEGYSVSREKKERFSLILESASTNQTSMYLCASSPGVGNTIYFGEGSWLTVV.

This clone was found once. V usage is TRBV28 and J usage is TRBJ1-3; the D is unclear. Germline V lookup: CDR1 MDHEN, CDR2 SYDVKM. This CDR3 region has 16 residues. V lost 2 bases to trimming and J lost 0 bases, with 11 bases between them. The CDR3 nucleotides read TGTGCCAGCAGTTTACACAGCCAGAGCTCTGGAAACACCATATATTTT. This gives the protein CASSLHSQSSGNTIYF.

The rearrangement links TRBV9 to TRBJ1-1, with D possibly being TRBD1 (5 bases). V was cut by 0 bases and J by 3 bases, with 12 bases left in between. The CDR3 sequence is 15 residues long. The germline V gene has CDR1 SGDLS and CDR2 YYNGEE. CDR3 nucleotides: TGTGCCAGCAGCGTAGATGCAGGGTTTTACACTGAAGCTTTCTTT. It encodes CASSVDAGFYTEAFF.

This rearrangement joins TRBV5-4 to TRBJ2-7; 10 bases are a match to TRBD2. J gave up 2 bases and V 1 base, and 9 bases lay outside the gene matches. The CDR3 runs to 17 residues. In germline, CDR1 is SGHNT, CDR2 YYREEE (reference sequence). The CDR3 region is CASSLKGPLAGAYEQYF. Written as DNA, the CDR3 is TGTGCCAGCAGCTTGAAGGGTCCTCTAGCGGGGGCCTACGAGCAGTACTTC.

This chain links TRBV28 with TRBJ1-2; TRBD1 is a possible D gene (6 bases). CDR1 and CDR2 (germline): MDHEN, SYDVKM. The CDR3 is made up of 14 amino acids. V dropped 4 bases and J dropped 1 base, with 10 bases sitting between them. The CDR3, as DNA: TGTGCCAGCAGTTCAGACAGGATTAACTATGGCTACACCTTC. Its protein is CASSSDRINYGYTF.

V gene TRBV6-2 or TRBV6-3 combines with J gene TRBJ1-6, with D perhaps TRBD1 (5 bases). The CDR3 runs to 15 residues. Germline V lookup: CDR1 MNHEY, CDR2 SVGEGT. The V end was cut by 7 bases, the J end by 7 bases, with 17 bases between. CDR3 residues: CASTPRGRVNSPLHF. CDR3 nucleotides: TGTGCCAGCACCCCCCGCGGCAGGGTCAATTCACCCCTCCACTTT.

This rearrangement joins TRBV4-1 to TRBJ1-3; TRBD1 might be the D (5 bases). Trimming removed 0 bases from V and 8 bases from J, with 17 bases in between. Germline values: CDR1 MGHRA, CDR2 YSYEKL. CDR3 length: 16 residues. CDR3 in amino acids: CASSQDEGARVDTIYF. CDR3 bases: TGCGCCAGCAGCCAAGATGAAGGGGCCCGGGTGGACACCATATATTTT.

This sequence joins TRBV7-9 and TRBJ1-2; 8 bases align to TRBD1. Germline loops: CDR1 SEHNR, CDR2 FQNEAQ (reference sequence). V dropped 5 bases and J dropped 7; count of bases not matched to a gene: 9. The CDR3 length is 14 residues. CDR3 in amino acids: CASSQDRVWGGYTF. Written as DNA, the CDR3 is TGTGCCAGCAGCCAGGACAGGGTATGGGGTGGCTACACCTTC. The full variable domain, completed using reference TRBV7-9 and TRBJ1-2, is DTGVSQNPRHKITKRGQNVTFRCDPISEHNRLYWYRQTLGQGPEFLTYFQNEAQLEKSRLLSDRFSAERPKGSFSTLEIQRTEQGDSAMYLCASSQDRVWGGYTFGSGTRLTVV.

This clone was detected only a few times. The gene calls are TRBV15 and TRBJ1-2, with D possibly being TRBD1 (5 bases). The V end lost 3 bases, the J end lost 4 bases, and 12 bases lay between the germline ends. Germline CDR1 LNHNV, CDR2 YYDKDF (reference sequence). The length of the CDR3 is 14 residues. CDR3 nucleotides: TGTGCCACCAGCAGCACCAGGGTGGCCTATGGCTACACCTTC. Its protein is CATSSTRVAYGYTF.

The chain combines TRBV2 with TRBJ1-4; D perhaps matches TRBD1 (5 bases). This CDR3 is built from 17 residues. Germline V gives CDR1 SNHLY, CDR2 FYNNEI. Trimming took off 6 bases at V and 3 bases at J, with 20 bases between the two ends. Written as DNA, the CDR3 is TGTGCCAGCAGCGCGAGGTGGATCAAAGGGGCTAATGAAAAACTGTTTTTT. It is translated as CASSARWIKGANEKLFF.

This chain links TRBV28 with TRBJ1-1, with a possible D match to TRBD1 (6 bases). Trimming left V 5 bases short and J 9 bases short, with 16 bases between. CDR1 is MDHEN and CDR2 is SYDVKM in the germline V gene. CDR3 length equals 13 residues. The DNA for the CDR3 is TGTGCCAGCAGTCTCGAGGGGGTACCTAAAGCTTTCTTT. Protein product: CASSLEGVPKAFF.

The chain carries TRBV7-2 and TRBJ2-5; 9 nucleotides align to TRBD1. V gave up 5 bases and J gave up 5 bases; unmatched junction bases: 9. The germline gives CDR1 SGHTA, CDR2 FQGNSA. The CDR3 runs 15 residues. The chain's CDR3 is CASSPDRGSWETQYF. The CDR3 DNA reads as TGTGCCAGCAGCCCAGACAGGGGGAGCTGGGAGACCCAGTACTTC.

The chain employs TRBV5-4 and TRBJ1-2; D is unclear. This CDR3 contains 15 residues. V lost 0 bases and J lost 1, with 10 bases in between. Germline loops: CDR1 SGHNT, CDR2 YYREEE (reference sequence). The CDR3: CASSLGQKINYGYTF. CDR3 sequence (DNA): TGTGCCAGCAGCTTGGGCCAGAAAATTAACTATGGCTACACCTTC. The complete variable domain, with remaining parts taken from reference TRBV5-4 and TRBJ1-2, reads ETGVTQSPTHLIKTRGQQVTLRCSSQSGHNTVSWYQQALGQGPQFIFQYYREEENGRGNFPPRFSGLQFPNYSSELNVNALELDDSALYLCASSLGQKINYGYTFGSGTRLTVV.

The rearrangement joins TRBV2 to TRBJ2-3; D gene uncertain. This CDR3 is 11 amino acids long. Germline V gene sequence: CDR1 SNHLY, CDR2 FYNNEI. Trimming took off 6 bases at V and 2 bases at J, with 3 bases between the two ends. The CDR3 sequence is CASSSTDTQYF. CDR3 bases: TGTGCCAGCAGCTCCACAGATACGCAGTATTTT.

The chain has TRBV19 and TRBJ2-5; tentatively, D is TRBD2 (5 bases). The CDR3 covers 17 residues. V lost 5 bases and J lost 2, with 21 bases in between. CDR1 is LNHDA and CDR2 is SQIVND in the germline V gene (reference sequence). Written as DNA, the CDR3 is TGTGCCAGTAGTCGCTTTGGGGTAGCGAGACGGCAAGAGACCCAGTACTTC. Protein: CASSRFGVARRQETQYF.

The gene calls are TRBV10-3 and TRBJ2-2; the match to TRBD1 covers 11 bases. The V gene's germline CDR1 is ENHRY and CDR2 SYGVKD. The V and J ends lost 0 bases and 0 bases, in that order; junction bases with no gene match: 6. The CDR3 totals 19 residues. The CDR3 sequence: CAISESRRTGGANTGELFF. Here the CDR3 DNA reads TGTGCCATCAGTGAGTCGCGAAGGACAGGGGGCGCGAACACCGGGGAGCTGTTTTTT.

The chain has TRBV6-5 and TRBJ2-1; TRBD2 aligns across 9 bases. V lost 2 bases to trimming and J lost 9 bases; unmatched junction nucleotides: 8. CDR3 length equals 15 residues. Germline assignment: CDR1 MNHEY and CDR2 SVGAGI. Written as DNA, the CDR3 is TGTGCCAGCAGTTACCCGGGACTAGCTATCAGTGAGCAGTTCTTC. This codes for CASSYPGLAISEQFF.

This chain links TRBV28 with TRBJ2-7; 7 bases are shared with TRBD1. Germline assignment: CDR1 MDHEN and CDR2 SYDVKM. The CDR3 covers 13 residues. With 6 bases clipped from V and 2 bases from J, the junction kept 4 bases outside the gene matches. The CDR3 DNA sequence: TGTGCCAGCAGCCAGGGACAGACCTACGAGCAGTACTTC. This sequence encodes CASSQGQTYEQYF.

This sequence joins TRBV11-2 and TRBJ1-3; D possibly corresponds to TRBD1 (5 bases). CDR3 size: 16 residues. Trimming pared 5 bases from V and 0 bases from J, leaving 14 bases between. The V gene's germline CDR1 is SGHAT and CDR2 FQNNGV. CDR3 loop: CASSTGEFSSGNTIYF. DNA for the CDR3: TGTGCCAGCAGCACAGGAGAATTTAGCTCTGGAAACACCATATATTTT.

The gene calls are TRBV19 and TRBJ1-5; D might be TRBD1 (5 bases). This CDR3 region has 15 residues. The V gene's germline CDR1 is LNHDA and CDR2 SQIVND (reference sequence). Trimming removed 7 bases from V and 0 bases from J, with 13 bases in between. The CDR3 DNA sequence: TGTGCCAGTATGGATAGGGGACTTAGCAATCAGCCCCAGCATTTT. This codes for CASMDRGLSNQPQHF.